This TCR beta chain was recovered during a study of cytomegalovirus exposure and HLA in healthy donors. All the people who gave samples were healthy bone marrow donors. Study-level findings and limits: Later analysis identified a missense DCLRE1C variant that was linked to TCR beta V- and J-gene trimming. The classifier reportedly diagnosed cytomegalovirus status with high specificity and sensitivity. Rates of TCR association differed by HLA locus in a later analysis, with DRB1 highest and HLA-C lowest.

Notes on this clone: Its antigen is not identified.

PCR was performed using 60 Vbeta and 13 Jbeta primers. Libraries were prepared by immunoSEQ multiplex PCR; TCRdb keeps only in-frame clonotypes and omits some of them. The sample's table shows tens of thousands of clones. Germline loops: CDR1 MNHNY, CDR2 SVGAGI (reference sequence). The CDR3 totals 13 residues. V lost 2 bases and J lost 10, with 14 bases in between. The V call is TRBV6-6, the J call TRBJ1-1; a possible D gene is TRBD1 (5 bases). The sequence was collected from a woman younger than 45 in good health and CMV-seronegative. Sequenced sample: PBMCs. In nucleotides, the CDR3 is TGTGCCAGCAGTTACCCAGAGGGGAGGGGAGCTTTCTTT. It translates to CASSYPEGRGAFF.